Sequencing of this T cell receptor (beta chain) was carried out in a study of T-cell reconstitution after alpha-beta-depleted transplantation in children. It was with unique molecular identifiers that the TCRbeta library was prepared. TCRdb reprocessed the PCR reads with MiXCR, giving one entry per CDR3 protein. There are approximately 83,000 distinct CDR3 sequences in the sample; more than 7% occur only once, and 6.9% lies in the top ten. Deletions cut 0 bases from V and 4 bases from J, with 7 bases between. The CDR3 totals 13 residues. In germline, CDR1 is SGHRS, CDR2 YFSETQ. This clonotype was seen at least ten times.

This specimen was PBMCs from the stem cell graft donor, taken from the stem cell graft. The gene calls are TRBV5-1 and TRBJ1-1; unclear D gene. The receptor was derived from a human donor who donated a stem cell graft to a child with congenital amegakaryocytic thrombocytopenia. CDR3 region: CASSLGRPTEAFF. CDR3 DNA sequence: TGCGCCAGCAGCTTGGGAAGGCCCACTGAAGCTTTCTTT.